A selection of T cell receptor beta chains follows, all from one sample in a study of T cell responses to AZD1222 COVID-19 vaccine. Produced via immunoSEQ multiplex PCR; TCRdb's table is partial and in-frame only. Of 100,000 to 120,000 clones listed, around 89% were seen once; the top ten hold around 8.4%. The sequencing used peripheral blood, collected on day 0 of AZD1222 vaccination. These TCRs come from an adult in good health. CDR3s include the opening cysteine and the closing phenylalanine or tryptophan. A D gene is named only where the DNA matches it firmly. Some rows mark clone size as missing; the rest say once, few, many or name a class of expanded clone.

V gene	J gene	clone size	D gene	CDR3 protein	CDR3 DNA
TRBV7-9	TRBJ2-3	NA	TRBD2	CASIGLVSTDTQYF	TGTGCCAGCATCGGACTAGTAAGCACAGATACGCAGTATTTT
TRBV29-1	TRBJ1-4	NA	NA	CSVDGDGPTNEKLFF	TGCAGCGTTGACGGGGACGGACCAACTAATGAAAAACTGTTTTTT
TRBV5-1	TRBJ1-6	NA	TRBD1	CASSPTDRDSPLHF	TGCGCCAGCAGCCCTACGGACAGGGATTCACCCCTCCACTTT
TRBV6-2/TRBV6-3	TRBJ2-2	NA	NA	CASSTGGELFF	TGTGCCAGCAGTACCGGCGGGGAGCTGTTTTTT
TRBV6-5	TRBJ1-2	NA	NA	CASSYPQASYGYTF	TGTGCCAGCAGTTACCCCCAGGCTAGCTATGGCTACACCTTC
TRBV19	TRBJ2-7	NA	NA	CASSIQTALTYEQYF	TGTGCCAGTAGTATACAGACAGCGCTGACCTACGAGCAGTACTTC
TRBV9	TRBJ2-3	few	NA	CASSIFKGGGPTDTQYF	TGTGCCAGCAGCATCTTTAAAGGGGGAGGGCCCACAGATACGCAGTATTTT
TRBV5-4	TRBJ1-4	NA	TRBD1	CASSLTGESVEKLFF	TGTGCCAGCAGCCTTACAGGGGAATCGGTTGAAAAACTGTTTTTT
TRBV14	TRBJ2-2	NA	NA	CASRLTSTGELFF	TGTGCCAGCAGGCTGACAAGCACCGGGGAGCTGTTTTTT
TRBV3-1/TRBV3-2	TRBJ2-3	NA	NA	CASSRTQGRLTDTQYF	TGTGCCAGCAGCCGGACCCAGGGGCGTTTAACAGATACGCAGTATTTT
TRBV10-3	TRBJ2-3	NA	NA	CAITSASTDTQYF	TGTGCCATCACCTCAGCTAGCACAGATACGCAGTATTTT
TRBV6-5	TRBJ1-2	NA	NA	CASSYSVMGESYGYTF	TGTGCCAGCAGTTACTCGGTGATGGGGGAAAGCTATGGCTACACCTTC
TRBV5-1	TRBJ2-2	NA	TRBD2	CASIEVAGGTGELFF	TGCGCCAGCATCGAGGTAGCGGGAGGCACCGGGGAGCTGTTTTTT
TRBV5-1	TRBJ2-3	NA	TRBD2	CASSLGSGREDTQYF	TGCGCCAGCAGCTTGGGTAGCGGGAGAGAAGATACGCAGTATTTT
TRBV28	TRBJ1-5	NA	NA	CASSWGIGGNQPQHF	TGTGCCAGCAGTTGGGGAATTGGTGGCAATCAGCCCCAGCATTTT
TRBV7-9	TRBJ1-5	NA	NA	CASSLAAGSRNQPQHF	TGTGCCAGCAGCTTAGCGGCGGGGTCTCGCAATCAGCCCCAGCATTTT
TRBV6-6	TRBJ1-1	NA	NA	CASSPPPGPIMNTEAFF	TGTGCCAGCAGTCCCCCCCCGGGACCCATCATGAACACTGAAGCTTTCTTT
TRBV28	TRBJ1-4	once	NA	CASSYQGNEKLFF	TGTGCCAGCAGTTATCAGGGTAACGAAAAACTGTTTTTT
TRBV27	TRBJ2-4	NA	NA	CASSLNRGLGRQNIQYF	TGTGCCAGCAGTTTAAATCGGGGATTGGGAAGACAAAACATTCAGTACTTC
TRBV6-5	TRBJ2-7	NA	TRBD2	CASSYSGGPSYEQYF	TGTGCCAGCAGTTACTCGGGAGGGCCCTCCTACGAGCAGTACTTC
TRBV7-9	TRBJ2-1	NA	NA	CASSPDVGYNEQFF	TGTGCCAGCAGCCCCGATGTCGGGTACAATGAGCAGTTCTTC
TRBV7-9	TRBJ1-3	once	NA	CASSPSDGSSGNTIYF	TGTGCCAGCAGCCCGTCGGACGGAAGCTCTGGAAACACCATATATTTT